Here is one T cell receptor beta chain with its context. Using immunoSEQ multiplex PCR, the repertoire was profiled, and TCRdb retains in-frame clones only, with some absent. This sample has under 1,500 clones, with approximately 90% found just once. The CDR3 runs to 18 residues. After removal of 4 bases from V and 9 bases from J, the junction contained 24 bases not matched to a gene. Germline V lookup: CDR1 SGDLS, CDR2 YYNGEE. This specimen comes from a study of tumor T cells in aggressive B-cell lymphoma. The sequenced sample was tumor tissue. The chain carries TRBV9 and TRBJ2-7, with 8 nucleotides matching TRBD1. The clonotype comes from an adult with diffuse large B cell lymphoma. This CDR3 reads CASSPRTGRTSYSYTQYF. DNA for the CDR3: TGTGCCAGCAGCCCCCGGACAGGGAGGACCTCTTATTCCTACACGCAGTACTTC. The entire variable domain, with the rest obtained from reference TRBV9 and TRBJ2-7, is as follows: DSGVTQTPKHLITATGQRVTLRCSPRSGDLSVYWYQQSLDQGLQFLIQYYNGEERAKGNILERFSAQQFPDLHSELNLSSLELGDSALYFCASSPRTGRTSYSYTQYFGPGTRLTVT.